Below, 12 T cell receptor beta chains from the same sample are listed, as sequenced in a study of blood T cell repertoires in COVID-19. The protocol was immunoSEQ multiplex PCR, while the TCRdb copy is restricted to in-frame clones and leaves out a portion. The repertoire holds about 400,000 clones, with around nine tenths as singletons. The sequenced sample consisted of PBMCs or T cells enriched from blood (not recorded which). These receptors were obtained from a woman aged 25 to 39 who had recovered from COVID-19.

This chain connects TRBV5-6 to TRBJ2-7, with D possibly matching TRBD1 (5 bases). In germline, CDR1 is SGHDT, CDR2 YYEEEE. The V end was cut by 3 bases, the J end by 1 base, with 8 bases between. The CDR3 contains 13 residues. For the CDR3, the DNA is TGTGCCAGCAGCTACACAGGTTCCTACGAGCAGTACTTC. It yields the protein CASSYTGSYEQYF. The whole variable domain, remainder taken from reference TRBV5-6 and TRBJ2-7, is DAGVTQSPTHLIKTRGQQVTLRCSPKSGHDTVSWYQQALGQGPQFIFQYYEEEERQRGNFPDRFSGHQFPNYSSELNVNALLLGDSALYLCASSYTGSYEQYFGPGTRLTVT.

The chain combines TRBV5-4 with TRBJ1-1; D is undetermined. Germline-derived CDR1 and CDR2 are SGHNT and YYREEE (reference sequence). This CDR3 contains 14 residues. V lost 2 bases, J lost 2 bases, and 10 bases lay in between. For the CDR3, the DNA is TGTGCCAGCAGCTTTTCAGTATCAAACACTGAAGCTTTCTTT. Amino acid sequence: CASSFSVSNTEAFF. The full variable domain, with the rest looked up from reference TRBV5-4 and TRBJ1-1, is ETGVTQSPTHLIKTRGQQVTLRCSSQSGHNTVSWYQQALGQGPQFIFQYYREEENGRGNFPPRFSGLQFPNYSSELNVNALELDDSALYLCASSFSVSNTEAFFGQGTRLTVV.

This sequence joins TRBV11-3 and TRBJ2-1, with D possibly TRBD1 on 5 matching bases. V was pared by 2 bases and J by 9 bases, with 11 bases between. The CDR3 consists of 13 residues. Germline V gives CDR1 SGHNT, CDR2 YENEEA. The CDR3 region has the DNA TGTGCCAGCAGCTTAAGAAGGGGCAGTGAGCAGTTCTTC. Protein: CASSLRRGSEQFF.

The rearrangement links TRBV12-3 or TRBV12-4 to TRBJ1-2; 7 positions agree with TRBD1. V shed 7 bases and J 2 bases; nucleotides not matched to a gene: 1. CDR3 length: 12 amino acids. DNA for the CDR3: TGTGCCAGCAAACAGGGGAACTATGGCTACACCTTC. It is translated as CASKQGNYGYTF.

This clone was counted only a few times. V is TRBV28 and J is TRBJ2-7; a weak D match, TRBD1 (6 bases). The CDR3 runs 14 residues. The V gene's germline CDR1 is MDHEN and CDR2 SYDVKM. Trimming pared 2 bases from V and 3 bases from J, leaving 11 bases between. The DNA for the CDR3 is TGTGCCAGCAGTTTAGGGGGCAGGGTCTACGAGCAGTACTTC. This sequence encodes CASSLGGRVYEQYF.

The chain has TRBV3-1 (or the pseudogene TRBV3-2) and TRBJ2-7, with 7 bases lining up with TRBD1. CDR1 and CDR2 (germline): LGHDT, YNNKEL (reference sequence). CDR3 size: 13 residues. V was pared by 4 bases and J by 5 bases, with 5 bases of the junction left unmatched. CDR3 in DNA: TGTGCCAGCAGCCCCAACAGGGGCAACGAGCAGTACTTC. Residues: CASSPNRGNEQYF.

This chain uses TRBV5-6 with TRBJ2-1; TRBD1 aligns across 7 bases. V gave up 3 bases and J gave up 6 bases; unmatched junction bases: 9. This CDR3 has 15 amino acids. Germline lookup yields CDR1 SGHDT and CDR2 YYEEEE. The CDR3 is CASSSLTGVLNEQFF. The CDR3 DNA is TGTGCCAGCAGCTCCCTAACAGGGGTTCTCAATGAGCAGTTCTTC.

CDR3 sequence: CASRPRASNYGYTF. The CDR3 nucleotides are TGTGCCAGCAGGCCCAGGGCTTCGAACTATGGCTACACCTTC. V and J are TRBV7-8 and TRBJ1-2; TRBD1 might be the D (5 bases). Germline V CDR1 and CDR2: SGHVS, FQNEAQ. This CDR3 is 14 amino acids long. The ends were cut back, 6 bases at V and 2 bases at J, with 13 bases in the middle.

CDR3 sequence reads: CASSYGGVKPNEQYF. The CDR3 bases are TGTGCCAGCAGCTATGGGGGGGTGAAACCCAACGAGCAGTACTTC. The chain uses TRBV5-4 and TRBJ2-7; 7 bases line up with TRBD2. Germline lookup yields CDR1 SGHNT and CDR2 YYREEE (reference sequence). V was pared by 3 bases and J by 5 bases, with 11 bases of the junction left unmatched. CDR3 length equals 15 residues.

V is TRBV7-8 and J is TRBJ1-2, with D perhaps matching TRBD1 (6 bases). Trimming cost V 2 bases and J 0 bases, with 25 bases left between them. Looked up from germline, CDR1 is SGHVS and CDR2 is FQNEAQ. The CDR3 runs 20 residues. CDR3 sequence (DNA): TGTGCCAGCAGCTTATACTTCGCTAGGGGGAACCTAGAGACTAACTATGGCTACACCTTC. Amino acids: CASSLYFARGNLETNYGYTF.

V gene TRBV2 combines with J gene TRBJ1-1; 8 bases are shared with TRBD1. Looked up from germline, CDR1 is SNHLY and CDR2 is FYNNEI. The CDR3 loop spans 12 amino acids. After removal of 7 bases from V and 4 bases from J, the junction contained 2 bases not matched to a gene. CDR3 loop: CASTDRVTEAFF. CDR3 sequence (DNA): TGTGCCAGCACGGACAGGGTCACTGAAGCTTTCTTT.

This chain joins TRBV5-1 and TRBJ2-2, with 7 bases matching TRBD1. Germline CDR1 reads SGHRS; CDR2 reads YFSETQ. This CDR3 is 19 amino acids long. The V segment lost 6 bases and the J segment 9 bases; nucleotides outside the gene matches: 26. This CDR3 reads CASTGPPPTQGTSRRELFF. In DNA form, the CDR3 reads TGCGCCAGCACTGGTCCCCCCCCGACACAGGGGACCTCCCGTCGGGAGCTGTTTTTT. Full variable domain (rest looked up from reference TRBV5-1 and TRBJ2-2): KAGVTQTPRYLIKTRGQQVTLSCSPISGHRSVSWYQQTPGQGLQFLFEYFSETQRNKGNFPGRFSGRQFSNSRSEMNVSTLELGDSALYLCASTGPPPTQGTSRRELFFGEGSRLTVL.